The 26 T cell receptor beta chains presented below share a single source sample, sequenced in a study of blood T cells in healthy people across ages. A second roughly 6 to 12 cycle PCR used barcoded and J-beta primers. TCRdb reprocessed the 5' RACE reads via MiXCR and lists one record per CDR3 protein. The repertoire includes roughly 800,000 distinct CDR3 sequences, roughly 40% of them detected once, and about an eighth sits in the top ten. Material: blood. The receptors originated from a man between 18 and 29 years old in good health.

This clonotype was seen repeatedly, ten times or more. J is TRBJ2-7 and V is TRBV7-9; possible D gene TRBD2, 6 bases. The CDR3 is made up of 10 amino acids. Trimming removed 11 bases at V and 10 bases at J, with 15 bases between. Germline CDR1 SEHNR, CDR2 FQNEAQ (reference sequence). As DNA, the CDR3 is TGTGCCGGCTCGCGGGGAATCCAGTACTTC. This gives the protein CAGSRGIQYF.

Turning to this clonotype: It may be a read error: a sequence one base away is much more abundant. This chain links TRBV7-9 with TRBJ2-7; tentatively, D is TRBD1 (6 bases). CDR3 length: 13 amino acids. Germline CDR1 and CDR2: SEHNR and FQNEAQ (reference sequence). The CDR3 nucleotides read TGTACCAGCCGTCAGGGGCCAAGCTACGAGCAGTACTTC. Translating gives CTSRQGPSYEQYF.

CDR3 region: CASKGRTEAFF. The CDR3 nucleotides are TGTGCCAGCAAGGGAAGGACTGAAGCTTTCTTT. The rearrangement links TRBV2 to TRBJ1-1; D gene uncertain. There are 11 residues in the CDR3. Germline CDR1 and CDR2: SNHLY and FYNNEI. The ends were cut back, 7 bases at V and 5 bases at J, with 8 bases in the middle.

V usage is TRBV11-1 and J usage is TRBJ2-1; TRBD2 agrees at 13 bases. Germline V gives CDR1 SGHAT, CDR2 FQDESV (reference sequence). This CDR3 spans 17 amino acids. The trim removed 5 bases at V and 3 bases at J, leaving 7 bases unmatched. The CDR3 spells CASSPPGTSGVYNEQFF. For the CDR3, the DNA is TGTGCCAGCAGCCCGCCAGGGACTAGCGGGGTCTACAATGAGCAGTTCTTC.

This rearrangement joins TRBV10-3 to TRBJ2-1, with D possibly being TRBD2 (7 bases). The DNA matches TRBJ2-7 better at its end, which makes the J call doubtful. Per the germline V gene, CDR1 is ENHRY and CDR2 is SYGVKD. CDR3 length: 17 amino acids. The CDR3: CAISDDGGRGTYNEQYF. The CDR3 DNA reads as TGTGCCATCAGTGATGACGGGGGGCGGGGGACCTACAATGAGCAGTACTTC.

This clonotype was recorded a few times. With a much larger clone just one base away, this may be a read error. The genes are TRBV12-3 or TRBV12-4 and TRBJ1-5; D is unresolved. Trimming stripped 4 bases from V and 3 bases from J, with 7 bases between. The CDR3 loop spans 13 amino acids. Here the CDR3 reads CASSCRINQPQHF. The CDR3 nucleotides read TGTGCCAGCAGTTGTAGAATCAATCAGCCCCAGCATTTT.

This clonotype was counted only a few times. The gene calls are TRBV14 and TRBJ2-1; tentatively, D is TRBD2 (5 bases). The ends were cut back, 4 bases at V and 7 bases at J, with 20 bases in the middle. The length of the CDR3 is 16 residues. Looked up from germline, CDR1 is SGHDN and CDR2 is FVKESK. CDR3 DNA: TGTGCCAGCAGCCGCCACCAAACGCCCGGGGAAAATGAGCAGTTCTTC. It translates to CASSRHQTPGENEQFF.

This clonotype was detected a few times. V usage is TRBV5-1 and J usage is TRBJ2-5; TRBD2 is a possible D gene (5 bases). Germline CDR1 reads SGHRS; CDR2 reads YFSETQ. The ends were cut back, 4 bases at V and 4 bases at J, with 17 bases in the middle. This CDR3 has 15 amino acids. CDR3 loop: CASSGILGEGETQYF. DNA of the CDR3: TGCGCCAGCAGCGGTATTCTAGGCGAGGGAGAGACCCAGTACTTC.

The sample holds a few counts of this clonotype. V and J are TRBV25-1 and TRBJ1-3, with D hard to call. The CDR3 is made up of 13 amino acids. The germline gives CDR1 MGHDK, CDR2 SYGVNS. V was cut by 4 bases and J by 4 bases, with 8 bases left in between. The CDR3 loop is CASSVPSGNTIYF. CDR3 DNA: TGTGCCAGCAGTGTGCCATCCGGAAACACCATATATTTT.

This clonotype was detected only a few times. V and J are TRBV12-3 or TRBV12-4 and TRBJ1-4; 8 nucleotides line up with TRBD1. The CDR3 sequence is 15 residues long. Losses at the gene ends were 5 bases for V and 6 bases for J; bases not matched to a gene: 8. CDR3 DNA: TGTGCCAGCAGTCCCAGGACAGGGTCGTATGAAAAACTGTTTTTT. This translates into CASSPRTGSYEKLFF.

This clonotype was seen a handful of times. The J gene is TRBJ2-1, the V gene TRBV12-3 or TRBV12-4; a weak D match, TRBD1 (5 bases). V was cut by 6 bases and J by 6 bases, with 18 bases left in between. This CDR3 spans 15 amino acids. CDR3 in DNA: TGTGCCAGCAGCCGACAGCGTGGCGACGCCAATGAGCAGTTCTTC. Residues: CASSRQRGDANEQFF.

This clonotype was seen at least ten times. In nucleotides, the CDR3 is TGTGCCAGCAGTTTAGGGGGCACTAGACGCACAGATACGCAGTATTTT. It specifies CASSLGGTRRTDTQYF. This chain connects TRBV12-3 or TRBV12-4 to TRBJ2-3, with D possibly called TRBD1 or TRBD2 (5 bases each). Trimming pared 1 base from V and 1 base from J, leaving 12 bases between. The CDR3 contains 16 residues.

J is TRBJ1-1 and V is TRBV5-1, with D unclear. Germline CDR1 is SGHRS and CDR2 is YFSETQ. The CDR3 is 17 residues long. V lost 0 bases to trimming and J lost 0 bases, with 15 bases between them. CDR3 amino acids: CASSLGGGPGMNTEAFF. The DNA for the CDR3 is TGCGCCAGCAGCTTGGGAGGTGGTCCGGGAATGAACACTGAAGCTTTCTTT.

This clonotype was counted a single time. The chain employs TRBV7-8 and TRBJ2-5, with D perhaps matching TRBD1 (6 bases). The end of the DNA aligns better with TRBJ2-7, so the J call may be wrong. The CDR3 has 16 amino acids. CDR1 SGHVS and CDR2 FQNEAQ come from the germline V gene. The CDR3 spells CASSLGTASSSYEQYF. CDR3 DNA sequence: TGTGCCAGCAGCTTAGGGACAGCATCAAGCTCCTACGAGCAGTACTTC.

This clonotype came up a few times. The rearrangement links TRBV4-3 to TRBJ1-3; D uncertain. In germline, CDR1 is LGHNA, CDR2 YSLEER. Trimming removed 0 bases from V and 4 bases from J, with 10 bases in between. This CDR3 spans 15 amino acids. CDR3 in amino acids: CASSQDTGNGNTIYF. In DNA form, the CDR3 reads TGCGCCAGCAGCCAAGATACGGGGAACGGAAACACCATATATTTT.

This clonotype has just a few counts. This chain uses TRBV14 with TRBJ1-2, with no clear D. From germline, CDR1 is SGHDN and CDR2 FVKESK. Trimming removed 5 bases from V and 8 bases from J, with 24 bases in between. The CDR3 loop spans 16 amino acids. CDR3 DNA sequence: TGTGCCAGCAGCAACATTGGCGGGGTTTGGGTGTCCGGCTACACCTTC. Residues: CASSNIGGVWVSGYTF.

This clonotype appeared a single time. The V gene is TRBV20-1, the J gene TRBJ1-1; unclear D gene. From germline, CDR1 is DFQATT and CDR2 SNEGSKA (reference sequence). The V end lost 2 bases, the J end lost 6 bases, and 4 bases lay between the germline ends. This CDR3 has 10 amino acids. The CDR3 protein is CSARSPEAFF. The CDR3 region has the DNA TGCAGTGCTAGATCCCCTGAAGCTTTCTTT.

A few counts support this clonotype. J is TRBJ1-1 and V is TRBV29-1, with 8 bases matching TRBD1. Germline V gene data show CDR1 as SQVTM and CDR2 as ANQGSEA. The CDR3 totals 12 residues. J lost 8 bases, V lost 3 bases, and 5 bases had no gene match. The CDR3 sequence is CSVDPGTGEAFF. CDR3 DNA: TGCAGCGTTGACCCTGGGACAGGAGAAGCTTTCTTT.

In its sample, this clonotype was seen many times. V gene TRBV6-5 combines with J gene TRBJ2-7; D ambiguous. The CDR3 totals 15 residues. Germline V CDR1 and CDR2: MNHEY, SVGAGI. Trimming shortened V by 0 bases and J by 0 bases, and 9 bases separated the two germline ends. The CDR3 sequence is CASSYSGKGSYEQYF. The CDR3 coding sequence is TGTGCCAGCAGTTACTCTGGCAAGGGCTCCTACGAGCAGTACTTC.

With respect to this clonotype: A read error may account for a junction end that differs from germline. The chain joins TRBV5-1 to TRBJ2-3, with D possibly TRBD2 on 6 matching bases. Germline-derived CDR1 and CDR2 are SGHRS and YFSETQ. This CDR3 is 12 amino acids long. CDR3 in amino acids: CASREYTDTLYF. For the CDR3, the DNA is TGCGCCTCCCGGGAGTACACAGATACGCTGTATTTT.

The J gene is TRBJ2-3, the V gene TRBV7-9; the match to TRBD2 covers 9 bases. Germline lookup yields CDR1 SEHNR and CDR2 FQNEAQ (reference sequence). The junction had 4 bases not matched to a gene; V was cut back by 4 bases and J by 14 bases. The CDR3 totals 11 residues. This chain's CDR3 is CASSSSGVRYF. The CDR3 nucleotides are TGTGCCAGCAGCTCTAGCGGGGTGCGGTATTTT.

The chain uses TRBV29-1 and TRBJ1-2; D unresolved. Germline V gives CDR1 SQVTM, CDR2 ANQGSEA. The CDR3 runs to 13 residues. V was pared by 3 bases and J by 4 bases, with 12 bases between. The CDR3 reads CSVETGSSYGYTF. In DNA, the CDR3 is TGCAGCGTTGAGACCGGGTCCTCCTATGGCTACACCTTC.

This clonotype has ten or more counts. The rearrangement links TRBV12-3 or TRBV12-4 to TRBJ1-2, with unresolved D. Deletions cut 4 bases from V and 4 bases from J, with 10 bases between. This CDR3 has 13 amino acids. DNA for the CDR3: TGTGCCAGCAGTTCTGGCGTCTTCTATGGCTACACCTTC. This codes for CASSSGVFYGYTF.

About this clonotype: A much larger clone lies one base from this, so it may be a read error. The chain recombines TRBV24-1 with TRBJ1-5, with 8 bases fitting TRBD1. The CDR3 length is 16 residues. V lost 4 bases and J lost 5; bases outside the gene matches: 9. In germline, CDR1 is KGHDR, CDR2 SFDVKD. The DNA of the CDR3 is TGTGCCACCAGTGACCCCTGGACAGGGACCGATCAGCCCCAGCATTTT. Its translation is CATSDPWTGTDQPQHF.

Concerning this clonotype itself: A much larger clone lies one base from this, so it may be a read error. The V call is TRBV12-3 or TRBV12-4, the J call TRBJ2-3; 7 bases are shared with TRBD1. V was clipped by 0 bases and J by 4 bases; unmatched bases: 4. The CDR3 extends over 15 amino acids. As DNA, the CDR3 is TGTGCCAGCAGTTTAGCAGGACAGGACGCAGATACGCAGTATTTT. It translates to CASSLAGQDADTQYF.

This clonotype was seen many times. V and J are TRBV11-1 and TRBJ2-3; D is perhaps TRBD1 (5 bases). CDR3 length equals 14 residues. The germline CDR1 and CDR2 sequences are SGHAT and FQDESV (reference sequence). V was cut by 5 bases and J by 8 bases, with 17 bases left in between. CDR3 coding DNA: TGTGCCAGCAGCCGGAACATCAGGGATGGTACGCAGTATTTT. It codes for CASSRNIRDGTQYF.